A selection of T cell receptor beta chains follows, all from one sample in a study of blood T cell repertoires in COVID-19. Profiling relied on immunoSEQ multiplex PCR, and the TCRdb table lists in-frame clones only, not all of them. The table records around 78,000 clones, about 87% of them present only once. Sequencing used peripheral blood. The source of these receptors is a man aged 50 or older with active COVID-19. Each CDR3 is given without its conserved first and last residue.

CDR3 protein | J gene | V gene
AWRPTGNEKLF | TRBJ1-4 | TRBV30
ATSTGGRVLATEAF | TRBJ1-1 | TRBV15
ASSATGGPSYNEQF | TRBJ2-1 | TRBV7-9
AWSATGGLYGYT | TRBJ1-2 | TRBV30
ASSTQGDNEQF | TRBJ2-1 | TRBV4-3
ASSLGTTIGEKLF | TRBJ1-4 | TRBV7-9
ASSDPLTGREAF | TRBJ1-1 | TRBV6-1
ATSRGDDGAAGTEAF | TRBJ1-1 | TRBV15
ASSLAVSQETQY | TRBJ2-5 | TRBV7-9
ASSLQEGGGYT | TRBJ1-2 | TRBV9
ASSSGTSNDEQF | TRBJ2-1 | TRBV7-2
ASSLAGQGTDTQY | TRBJ2-3 | TRBV5-1
ASFSGQAYNEQF | TRBJ2-1 | TRBV19
ASSLGGRDTQY | TRBJ2-3 | TRBV7-2
ASSDLAGAIYEQY | TRBJ2-7 | TRBV13
ASNRQGPTGANVLT | TRBJ2-6 | TRBV2
SAFGTSGNHNEQF | TRBJ2-1 | TRBV29-1
ASSVFGGDGYEQY | TRBJ2-7 | TRBV9
AWSIIAENTEAF | TRBJ1-1 | TRBV30
ASSEAGMNTEAF | TRBJ1-1 | TRBV19
ASSLAGTLDWEQF | TRBJ2-1 | TRBV27
ASSSYQETQY | TRBJ2-5 | TRBV6-5
ASSRGLAQETQY | TRBJ2-5 | TRBV28
ASEVGKGQGWGEQY | TRBJ2-7 | TRBV28
ASSFIDRGRDGYT | TRBJ1-2 | TRBV7-9
ASSTTGSQETQY | TRBJ2-5 | TRBV19
ASSLVLGGDEQF | TRBJ2-1 | TRBV7-2
ASSPQATEGQPQH | TRBJ1-5 | TRBV7-2
ASSERTGNQPQH | TRBJ1-5 | TRBV7-2
ASSSLAGGAYEQY | TRBJ2-7 | TRBV7-2
ASSRDDRGGSQH | TRBJ1-5 | TRBV28
ASFDGDTQY | TRBJ2-3 | TRBV5-6
ASSPPGQPSSYNSPLH | TRBJ1-6 | TRBV18
ASSSWTGSGNTIY | TRBJ1-3 | TRBV5-1
ASSLWDRGRNQPQH | TRBJ1-5 | TRBV19
ASTFRGWTSGRQSTDTQY | TRBJ2-3 | TRBV27
ASTGTGTGANVLT | TRBJ2-6 | TRBV19
ASSPSTGSMNTEAF | TRBJ1-1 | TRBV28
ASSLNTYEQY | TRBJ2-7 | TRBV5-6
ASSRTGGADGAF | TRBJ1-1 | TRBV7-3
ASSPLGPEYEQY | TRBJ2-7 | TRBV9
ASSLTGASSYGYT | TRBJ1-2 | TRBV6-2/TRBV6-3
ASSLAQGMGQPQH | TRBJ1-5 | TRBV7-2
ASSTGPSAYNEQF | TRBJ2-1 | TRBV6-2/TRBV6-3
ASSYSHTDTQY | TRBJ2-3 | TRBV6-5
ASSTRDRAKDTQY | TRBJ2-3 | TRBV28
ATSDSVDRGLEGYT | TRBJ1-2 | TRBV24-1
ASSSRDRGSSEQY | TRBJ2-7 | TRBV7-9
ASSITGTNYGYT | TRBJ1-2 | TRBV19
ASSPGVSYEQY | TRBJ2-7 | TRBV3-1/TRBV3-2
SASRGDTEAF | TRBJ1-1 | TRBV29-1